The 21 T cell receptor beta chains in this list originate from one sample, sequenced in a study of shared clonotypes between healthy human individuals. Some clones are missing from TCRdb's copy, which holds only in-frame ones; the method was immunoSEQ multiplex PCR. The sample includes 2 million to 2.5 million clones, 93% of them seen just once. The sample consisted of naive CD4+ T cells from PBMCs. Subset indicated: CD45RA+ positively selected. The origin of the receptors is a man younger than 35 in good health. Some clones in this sample may be carry-over from other donors' samples.

V gene TRBV10-3 combines with J gene TRBJ2-2; no reliable D call. The CDR3 runs to 13 residues. The germline V gene has CDR1 ENHRY and CDR2 SYGVKD. The V end lost 7 bases, the J end lost 7 bases, and 13 bases lay between the germline ends. CDR3 in amino acids: CAITDDPGGELFF. For the CDR3, the DNA is TGTGCCATCACAGATGACCCCGGCGGGGAGCTGTTTTTT.

The rearrangement links TRBV19 to TRBJ2-1, with a tentative D call TRBD1 (6 bases). This CDR3 has 15 amino acids. The V end lost 7 bases, the J end lost 5 bases, and 18 bases lay between the germline ends. Germline values: CDR1 LNHDA, CDR2 SQIVND (reference sequence). The CDR3 DNA follows: TGTGCCAGTAACGAAGCCACAGGGTACGACAATGAGCAGTTCTTC. Translated, it gives CASNEATGYDNEQFF.

This chain joins TRBV20-1 and TRBJ2-3; no reliable D call. CDR3 length equals 11 residues. In germline, CDR1 is DFQATT, CDR2 SNEGSKA (reference sequence). V gave up 5 bases and J gave up 10 bases, with 13 bases separating them. The CDR3 here is CSAGGYGPQYF. The CDR3 DNA reads TGCAGTGCTGGCGGATACGGTCCGCAGTATTTT.

V usage is TRBV19 and J usage is TRBJ2-3; 7 bases line up with TRBD2. V was pared by 11 bases and J by 3 bases, with 14 bases of the junction left unmatched. This CDR3 has 15 residues. Germline V gene data show CDR1 as LNHDA and CDR2 as SQIVND (reference sequence). CDR3 DNA: TGTGCCGCGAAAGGTCAGGGCGGGAGTACAGATACGCAGTATTTT. This gives the protein CAAKGQGGSTDTQYF.

On this clone: The same CDR3 is also encoded by other DNA sequences in this sample. The chain uses TRBV7-2 and TRBJ2-7, with D possibly TRBD2 on 6 matching bases. This CDR3 contains 13 residues. V dropped 3 bases and J dropped 3 bases, with 9 bases sitting between them. Germline loops: CDR1 SGHTA, CDR2 FQGNSA. For the CDR3, the DNA is TGTGCCAGCAGCTTGGCGCGGGACTACGAGCAGTACTTC. It codes for CASSLARDYEQYF.

The J gene is TRBJ2-5, the V gene TRBV7-3; 10 bases fit TRBD2. The CDR3 has 15 amino acids. Germline V gene lookup returns CDR1 SGHTA and CDR2 FQGTGA. V shed 5 bases and J 2 bases; nucleotides not matched to a gene: 5. The CDR3 nucleotides are TGTGCCAGCAGCACCGGACTAGCGGCACAAGAGACCCAGTACTTC. This codes for CASSTGLAAQETQYF.

This clone was seen once. The gene calls are TRBV6-6 and TRBJ2-3; 8 bases match TRBD2. The ends lost 0 bases at V and 0 bases at J; junction bases unmatched: 2. The CDR3 totals 16 residues. CDR1 and CDR2 (germline): MNHNY, SVGAGI (reference sequence). DNA of the CDR3: TGTGCCAGCAGTTACTCGGCTAGCGGGAGCACAGATACGCAGTATTTT. Translation: CASSYSASGSTDTQYF.

This sequence joins TRBV5-8 and TRBJ2-7; D is uncertain. Germline lookup yields CDR1 SGHTS and CDR2 YDEGEE. This CDR3 contains 15 residues. Trimming shortened V by 4 bases and J by 1 base, and 15 bases separated the two germline ends. The CDR3 region is CASSPEWSGSYEQYF. Here the CDR3 DNA reads TGTGCCAGCAGCCCTGAGTGGAGTGGATCCTACGAGCAGTACTTC. The whole variable domain, filled in from reference TRBV5-8 and TRBJ2-7, reads EAGVTQSPTHLIKTRGQQATLRCSPISGHTSVYWYQQALGLGLQFLLWYDEGEERNRGNFPPRFSGRQFPNYSSELNVNALELEDSALYLCASSPEWSGSYEQYFGPGTRLTVT.

The rearrangement links TRBV18 to TRBJ1-4; the D is unclear. CDR1 is KGHSH, CDR2 LQKENI, per germline. Trimming took 1 base from V and 8 from J, leaving 8 bases between them. CDR3 size: 13 residues. This chain's CDR3 is CASSPQETEKLFF. CDR3 DNA sequence: TGTGCCAGCTCACCACAGGAGACAGAAAAACTGTTTTTT.

This clone has just one count. J is TRBJ2-6 and V is TRBV2; D gene uncertain. In germline, CDR1 is SNHLY, CDR2 FYNNEI. V lost 2 bases and J 0 bases, leaving 5 bases between the germline ends. This CDR3 has 15 amino acids. The CDR3 coding sequence is TGTGCCAGCAGTGAAAGCCGCTCTGGGGCCAACGTCCTGACTTTC. Its translation is CASSESRSGANVLTF.

This clone was seen only once. V and J are TRBV5-4 and TRBJ1-2; TRBD1 agrees at 8 bases. J gave up 3 bases and V 4 bases, and 8 bases lay outside the gene matches. The CDR3 sequence is 15 residues long. Germline CDR1 SGHNT, CDR2 YYREEE (reference sequence). As DNA, the CDR3 is TGTGCCAGCAGCGCCAGGACAGGGTCGGACTATGGCTACACCTTC. This encodes CASSARTGSDYGYTF.

The V gene is TRBV4-3, the J gene TRBJ2-1; 8 nucleotides agree with TRBD2. The CDR3 covers 18 residues. The germline V gene encodes CDR1 LGHNA and CDR2 YSLEER. J was trimmed by 4 bases and V by 0 bases; bases with no gene match: 11. In DNA form, the CDR3 reads TGCGCCAGCAGCCAAGATTACTCTGGACTAGCACCTTACAATGAGCAGTTCTTC. Translating it yields CASSQDYSGLAPYNEQFF.

V usage is TRBV4-1 and J usage is TRBJ2-6, with D possibly being TRBD1 or TRBD2 (6 bases each). The CDR3 runs to 17 residues. Deletions cut 4 bases from V and 0 bases from J, with 13 bases between. Per the germline V gene, CDR1 is MGHRA and CDR2 is YSYEKL. In nucleotides, the CDR3 is TGCGCCAGCAGCCGGAGGGGGGAAAGCTCTGGGGCCAACGTCCTGACTTTC. It yields the protein CASSRRGESSGANVLTF.

The chain recombines TRBV5-8 with TRBJ2-6; tentative D call: TRBD1 (7 bases). This CDR3 region has 17 residues. Germline values: CDR1 SGHTS, CDR2 YDEGEE. Trimming cost V 4 bases and J 0 bases, with 14 bases left between them. CDR3 sequence reads: CASSPQGGSSGANVLTF. CDR3 bases: TGTGCCAGCAGCCCCCAGGGGGGTAGCTCTGGGGCCAACGTCCTGACTTTC.

The CDR3 nucleotides are TGTGCCAGCAGCTTAAAGGCTTTCGGTAACACCGGGGAGCTGTTTTTT. Its protein product is CASSLKAFGNTGELFF. The V gene is TRBV7-9, the J gene TRBJ2-2; D gene ambiguous. Trimming removed 2 bases at V and 2 bases at J, with 12 bases between. This CDR3 comprises 16 residues. Germline V gene sequence: CDR1 SEHNR, CDR2 FQNEAQ (reference sequence).

J is TRBJ1-4 and V is TRBV2; D unresolved. The CDR3 is 15 amino acids. Germline V lookup: CDR1 SNHLY, CDR2 FYNNEI. V was shortened by 6 bases and J by 4 bases, with 15 bases between the two germline ends. CDR3 sequence (DNA): TGTGCCAGCAGAGCTTGGACGGGGAGTAATGAAAAACTGTTTTTT. Translation gives CASRAWTGSNEKLFF.

The chain employs TRBV7-3 and TRBJ2-3; D is perhaps TRBD2 (5 bases). Germline assignment: CDR1 SGHTA and CDR2 FQGTGA. Deletions cut 2 bases from V and 15 bases from J, with 18 bases between. The CDR3 is 13 amino acids. The CDR3 DNA reads as TGTGCCAGCAGCTTAGTAGGTGACGGGGTCCAATATTTT. Protein product: CASSLVGDGVQYF.

V and J are TRBV7-9 and TRBJ1-1; D is perhaps TRBD1 (5 bases). V was trimmed by 5 bases and J by 1 base, leaving 20 bases between them. Germline values: CDR1 SEHNR, CDR2 FQNEAQ (reference sequence). CDR3 length: 17 residues. CDR3 in amino acids: CASSPRGGRAWNTEAFF. As DNA, the CDR3 is TGTGCCAGCAGCCCCCGGGGAGGCAGGGCGTGGAACACTGAAGCTTTCTTT.

The CDR3 DNA sequence: TGTGCCAGCAGCTTAGCGACAGGGGGCCTCACAGATACGCAGTATTTT. It specifies CASSLATGGLTDTQYF. V gene TRBV11-1 combines with J gene TRBJ2-3, with TRBD1 matching over 10 bases. Germline V CDR1 and CDR2: SGHAT, FQDESV (reference sequence). This CDR3 spans 16 amino acids. V shed 0 bases and J 2 bases; nucleotides not matched to a gene: 2.

As for this clone: This sample also contains other DNA sequences that code for the same CDR3. This sequence joins TRBV19 and TRBJ1-2; D unclear. V was trimmed by 5 bases and J by 2 bases, leaving 6 bases between them. This CDR3 region has 12 residues. Germline V gives CDR1 LNHDA, CDR2 SQIVND (reference sequence). The chain's CDR3 is CASSPRNYGYTF. DNA of the CDR3: TGTGCCAGTAGTCCCCGCAACTATGGCTACACCTTC.

V usage is TRBV7-3 and J usage is TRBJ2-3; the D is unclear. This CDR3 contains 14 residues. CDR1 is SGHTA, CDR2 FQGTGA, per germline. The V gene lost 5 bases and the J gene lost 4 bases, with 13 bases spanning the gap. CDR3 sequence (DNA): TGTGCCAGCAGCCCCTCGACACCGCCAGATACGCAGTATTTT. As protein: CASSPSTPPDTQYF.